The 18 T cell receptor beta chains in this list originate from one sample, sequenced in a study of blood T cells in healthy people across ages. Primed by a sample-barcoded 5' primer and a J-beta primer mix, a second PCR proceeded for roughly 6 to 12 cycles. TCRdb used MiXCR to reprocess the 5' RACE reads, holding one entry per CDR3 protein. The data show about 290,000 distinct CDR3 sequences, 25% to 30% seen once. Sequenced sample: blood. These receptor sequences come from a woman aged 70-85 years in good health.

The CDR3 loop is CASEGGGQPQHF. The DNA of the CDR3 is TGTGCCAGCGAGGGAGGGGGTCAGCCCCAGCATTTT. The chain uses TRBV12-3 or TRBV12-4 and TRBJ1-5; D is possibly TRBD1 (6 bases). V was pared by 8 bases and J by 6 bases, with 11 bases between. The CDR3 is made up of 12 amino acids.

This clonotype has just a few counts. This chain links TRBV6-6 with TRBJ2-1, with 16 bases lining up with TRBD2. The V segment lost 6 bases and the J segment 7 bases; nucleotides outside the gene matches: 6. CDR1 is MNHNY and CDR2 is SVGAGI in the germline V gene (reference sequence). The CDR3 consists of 16 residues. The chain's CDR3 is CASRPPGLAGGNEQFF. The CDR3 DNA reads as TGTGCCAGCAGACCCCCGGGACTAGCGGGAGGGAATGAGCAGTTCTTC.

CDR3 loop: CASSPSLTTSTDTQYF. DNA of the CDR3: TGTGCCAGCAGTCCTTCGCTCACTACTAGCACAGATACGCAGTATTTT. V gene TRBV6-1 combines with J gene TRBJ2-3; D uncertain. The CDR3 length is 16 residues. The V end lost 5 bases, the J end lost 0 bases, and 15 bases lay between the germline ends. The germline gives CDR1 MNHNS, CDR2 SASEGT.

This rearrangement joins TRBV7-2 to TRBJ2-3; D possibly matches TRBD1 or TRBD2 (5 bases each). The CDR3 is 16 amino acids. Trimming cost V 2 bases and J 1 base, with 13 bases left between them. Germline V CDR1 and CDR2: SGHTA, FQGNSA. In DNA form, the CDR3 reads TGTGCCAGCAGCTTAAACGGGGCAAGGGGCACAGATACGCAGTATTTT. As protein: CASSLNGARGTDTQYF. The full variable domain, rest sourced from reference TRBV7-2 and TRBJ2-3, is GAGVSQSPSNKVTEKGKDVELRCDPISGHTALYWYRQSLGQGLEFLIYFQGNSAPDKSGLPSDRFSAERTGGSVSTLTIQRTQQEDSAVYLCASSLNGARGTDTQYFGPGTRLTVL.

This chain joins TRBV12-3 or TRBV12-4 and TRBJ2-2; tentative D call: TRBD2 (7 bases). Between the trimmed V and J ends, which lost 6 bases and 3 bases, there was a span of 11 bases. The length of the CDR3 is 14 residues. For the CDR3, the DNA is TGTGCCAGCAGCGAGGGGGGGGACACCGGGGAGCTGTTTTTT. Residues: CASSEGGDTGELFF.

V usage is TRBV2 and J usage is TRBJ2-5; D is ambiguous. The germline V gene encodes CDR1 SNHLY and CDR2 FYNNEI. With 5 bases removed from V and 4 bases from J, the gap between germline ends came to 8 bases. The CDR3 loop spans 12 amino acids. CDR3 DNA: TGTGCCAGCAGTCAACCACGAGAGACCCAGTACTTC. Translating it yields CASSQPRETQYF.

The chain carries TRBV5-1 and TRBJ2-3; D possibly corresponds to TRBD2 (5 bases). This CDR3 has 15 amino acids. In germline, CDR1 is SGHRS, CDR2 YFSETQ. V was trimmed by 0 bases and J by 6 bases, leaving 14 bases between them. This CDR3 is CASSLADWTRDTQYF. CDR3 sequence (DNA): TGCGCCAGCAGCTTGGCGGACTGGACGCGTGATACGCAGTATTTT.

In its sample, this clonotype was seen a few times. The J gene is TRBJ2-1, the V gene TRBV5-1; TRBD1 matches at 7 bases. V was pared by 0 bases and J by 6 bases, with 6 bases of the junction left unmatched. This CDR3 spans 15 amino acids. The V gene's germline CDR1 is SGHRS and CDR2 YFSETQ. CDR3 protein: CASSLVQGPFNEQFF. The CDR3 DNA reads as TGCGCCAGCAGCTTGGTACAGGGGCCTTTCAATGAGCAGTTCTTC.

J is TRBJ2-5 and V is TRBV29-1; D remains unclear. The germline V gene encodes CDR1 SQVTM and CDR2 ANQGSEA. V lost 7 bases and J 10 bases, leaving 7 bases between the germline ends. There are 8 residues in the CDR3. CDR3 residues: CSDGFQYF. In nucleotides, the CDR3 is TGCAGCGACGGTTTCCAGTACTTC.

This clonotype was counted ten times or more. This chain joins TRBV11-2 and TRBJ2-7; 9 bases match TRBD1. The CDR3 covers 13 residues. Germline CDR1 is SGHAT and CDR2 is FQNNGV. Germline trimming cut 3 bases from V and 3 bases from J; bases unmatched to any gene: 0. The chain's CDR3 is CASSLDRGYEQYF. The CDR3 DNA reads TGTGCCAGCAGCTTGGACAGGGGCTACGAGCAGTACTTC.

The chain combines TRBV2 with TRBJ2-4; D is uncertain. V was clipped by 4 bases and J by 5 bases, with 6 bases between them. The length of the CDR3 is 12 residues. The V gene's germline CDR1 is SNHLY and CDR2 FYNNEI. This chain's CDR3 is CASSGLENIQYF. The CDR3 DNA follows: TGTGCCAGCAGTGGGTTGGAAAACATTCAGTACTTC.

This clonotype was found many times. The chain joins TRBV18 to TRBJ1-6; a possible D gene is TRBD1 (5 bases). Germline V gene sequence: CDR1 KGHSH, CDR2 LQKENI. The CDR3 has 16 residues. Trimming took off 4 bases at V and 0 bases at J, with 10 bases between the two ends. DNA of the CDR3: TGTGCCAGCTCACTGGACACGAGCTCCTATAATTCACCCCTCCACTTT. Its protein product is CASSLDTSSYNSPLHF.

The chain combines TRBV7-2 with TRBJ2-3; D remains unclear. The J call may be incorrect, as the DNA end agrees better with TRBJ1-5. The CDR3 spans 13 residues. Germline V gene data show CDR1 as SGHTA and CDR2 as FQGNSA. The CDR3 region has the DNA TGTGCCAGCAGACCTAGCGGCACAGATACGCAGCATTTT. Its protein is CASRPSGTDTQHF.

The table lists this clonotype with many counts. This rearrangement joins TRBV12-3 or TRBV12-4 to TRBJ2-5; D is unclear. The J call may be incorrect, as the DNA end agrees better with TRBJ2-7. The CDR3 runs to 14 residues. CDR3 sequence: CASTLGFQSYEQYF. In DNA form, the CDR3 reads TGTGCCAGCACCTTAGGGTTTCAGTCCTACGAGCAGTACTTC.

The chain couples TRBV18 to TRBJ1-1; D possibly corresponds to TRBD1 (5 bases). CDR3 length equals 13 residues. The germline V and J ends were trimmed by 2 bases and 3 bases, with 7 bases remaining between them. Germline CDR1 KGHSH, CDR2 LQKENI. The CDR3 here is CASSPGTDTEAFF. In DNA, the CDR3 is TGTGCCAGCTCACCAGGGACCGACACTGAAGCTTTCTTT.

The chain joins TRBV7-9 to TRBJ2-3, with TRBD1 matching 12 bases. The CDR3 is 16 residues long. Losses at the gene ends were 1 base for V and 8 bases for J; bases not matched to a gene: 7. Germline V gives CDR1 SEHNR, CDR2 FQNEAQ (reference sequence). The CDR3 sequence is CASSLVAGTGGGTQYF. As DNA, the CDR3 is TGTGCCAGCAGCTTAGTTGCCGGGACAGGGGGCGGTACGCAGTATTTT.

This clonotype occurred many times. The V call is TRBV3-1, the J call TRBJ2-1, with 9 bases lining up with TRBD1. Germline CDR1 is LGHDT and CDR2 is YNNKEL (reference sequence). This CDR3 region has 16 residues. V was pared by 2 bases and J by 4 bases, with 6 bases of the junction left unmatched. The CDR3 DNA reads TGTGCCAGCAGCCAACTTACAGGGGGCAGGTACAATGAGCAGTTCTTC. It yields the protein CASSQLTGGRYNEQFF.

This clonotype came up a few times. The chain combines TRBV4-1 with TRBJ1-6; a possible D gene is TRBD1 (6 bases). Looked up from germline, CDR1 is MGHRA and CDR2 is YSYEKL. The CDR3 totals 18 residues. Trimming removed 1 base from V and 1 base from J, with 14 bases in between. CDR3 protein: CASSQALQGASYNSPLHF. In DNA form, the CDR3 reads TGCGCCAGCAGCCAAGCGTTACAGGGAGCATCCTATAATTCACCCCTCCACTTT.